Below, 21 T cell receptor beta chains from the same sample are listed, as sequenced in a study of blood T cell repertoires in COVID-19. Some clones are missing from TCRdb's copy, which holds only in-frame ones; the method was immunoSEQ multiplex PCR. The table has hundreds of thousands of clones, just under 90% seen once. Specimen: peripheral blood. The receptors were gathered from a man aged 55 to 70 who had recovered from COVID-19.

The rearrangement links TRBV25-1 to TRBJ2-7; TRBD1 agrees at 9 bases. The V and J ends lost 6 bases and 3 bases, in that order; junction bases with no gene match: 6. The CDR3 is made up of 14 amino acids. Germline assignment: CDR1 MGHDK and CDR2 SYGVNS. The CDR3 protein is CASRSQGAGYEQYF. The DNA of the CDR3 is TGTGCCAGCAGATCACAGGGGGCCGGCTACGAGCAGTACTTC.

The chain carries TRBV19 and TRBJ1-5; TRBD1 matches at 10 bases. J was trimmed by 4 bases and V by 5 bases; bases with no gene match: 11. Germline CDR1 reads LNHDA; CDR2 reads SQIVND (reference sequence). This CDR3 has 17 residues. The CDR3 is CASSHYGTGAINQPQHF. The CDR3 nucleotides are TGTGCCAGTAGTCATTATGGGACAGGGGCGATTAATCAGCCCCAGCATTTT.

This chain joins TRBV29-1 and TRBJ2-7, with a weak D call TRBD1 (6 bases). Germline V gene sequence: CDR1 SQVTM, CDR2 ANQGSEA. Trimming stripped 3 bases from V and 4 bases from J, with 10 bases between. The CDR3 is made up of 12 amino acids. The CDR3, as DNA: TGCAGCGTTGAGAGGCAGGGGTACGAGCAGTACTTC. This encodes CSVERQGYEQYF.

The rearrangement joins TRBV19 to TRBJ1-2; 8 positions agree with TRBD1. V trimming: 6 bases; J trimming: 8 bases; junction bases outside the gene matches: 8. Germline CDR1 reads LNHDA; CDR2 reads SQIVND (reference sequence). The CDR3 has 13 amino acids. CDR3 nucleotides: TGTGCCAGTAGGCCACAGGGGGGTAGCGGCTACACCTTC. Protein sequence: CASRPQGGSGYTF.

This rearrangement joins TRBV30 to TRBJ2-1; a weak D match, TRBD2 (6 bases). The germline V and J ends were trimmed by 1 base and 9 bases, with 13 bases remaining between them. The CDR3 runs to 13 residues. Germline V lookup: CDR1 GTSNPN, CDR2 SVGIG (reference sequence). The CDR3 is CAWSASSVTEQFF. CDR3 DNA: TGTGCCTGGAGTGCGTCTAGCGTTACTGAGCAGTTCTTC. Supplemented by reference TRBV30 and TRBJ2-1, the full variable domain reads SQTIHQWPATLVQPVGSPLSLECTVEGTSNPNLYWYRQAAGRGLQLLFYSVGIGQISSEVPQNLSASRPQDRQFILSSKKLLLSDSGFYLCAWSASSVTEQFFGPGTRLTVL.

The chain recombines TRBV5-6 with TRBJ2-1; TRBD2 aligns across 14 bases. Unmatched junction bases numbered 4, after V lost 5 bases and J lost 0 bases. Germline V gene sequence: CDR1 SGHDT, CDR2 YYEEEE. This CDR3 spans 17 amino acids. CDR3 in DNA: TGTGCCAGCAGTAGCGGGACTAGCGGGAGCTCCTACAATGAGCAGTTCTTC. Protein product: CASSSGTSGSSYNEQFF.

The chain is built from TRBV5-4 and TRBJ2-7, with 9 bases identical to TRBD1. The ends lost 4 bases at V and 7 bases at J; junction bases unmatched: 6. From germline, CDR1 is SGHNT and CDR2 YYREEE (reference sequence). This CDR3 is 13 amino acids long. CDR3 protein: CASSPTGGGEQYF. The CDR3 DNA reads TGTGCCAGCAGCCCCACAGGGGGCGGTGAGCAGTACTTC.

The CDR3 reads CASSVAGGQGPSYEQYF. CDR3 nucleotide sequence: TGTGCCAGCAGCGTAGCAGGAGGGCAGGGTCCTTCTTACGAGCAGTACTTC. This chain joins TRBV9 and TRBJ2-7; possibly TRBD2 for D (6 bases). The V end lost 0 bases, the J end lost 4 bases, and 20 bases lay between the germline ends. The CDR3 spans 17 residues. In germline, CDR1 is SGDLS, CDR2 YYNGEE.

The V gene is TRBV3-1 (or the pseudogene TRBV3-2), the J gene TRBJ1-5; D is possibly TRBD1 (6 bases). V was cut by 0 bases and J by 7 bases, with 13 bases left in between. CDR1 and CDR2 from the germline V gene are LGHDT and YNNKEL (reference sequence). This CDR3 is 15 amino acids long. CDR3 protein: CASSQDVGGGQPQHF. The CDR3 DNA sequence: TGTGCCAGCAGCCAAGATGTCGGCGGGGGCCAGCCCCAGCATTTT.

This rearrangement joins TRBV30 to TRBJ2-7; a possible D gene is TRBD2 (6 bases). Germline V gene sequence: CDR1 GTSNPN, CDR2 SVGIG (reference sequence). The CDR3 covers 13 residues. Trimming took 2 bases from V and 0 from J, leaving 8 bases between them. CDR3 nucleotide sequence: TGTGCCTGGAGTCCGGGACTCTCCTACGAGCAGTACTTC. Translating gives CAWSPGLSYEQYF.

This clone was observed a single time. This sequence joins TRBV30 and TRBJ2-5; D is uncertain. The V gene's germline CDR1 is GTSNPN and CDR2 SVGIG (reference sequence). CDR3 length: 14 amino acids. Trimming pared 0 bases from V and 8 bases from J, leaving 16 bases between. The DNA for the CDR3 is TGTGCCTGGAGTGTCTTGGTAGACTCGGGTACCCAGTACTTC. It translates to CAWSVLVDSGTQYF. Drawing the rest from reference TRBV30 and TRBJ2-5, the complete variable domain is SQTIHQWPATLVQPVGSPLSLECTVEGTSNPNLYWYRQAAGRGLQLLFYSVGIGQISSEVPQNLSASRPQDRQFILSSKKLLLSDSGFYLCAWSVLVDSGTQYFGPGTRLLVL.

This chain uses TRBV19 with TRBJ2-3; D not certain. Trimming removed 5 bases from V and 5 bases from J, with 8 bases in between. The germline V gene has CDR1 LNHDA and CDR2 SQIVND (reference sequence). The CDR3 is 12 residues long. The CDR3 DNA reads TGTGCCAGTAGTTTTGCGGAAGATACGCAGTATTTT. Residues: CASSFAEDTQYF.

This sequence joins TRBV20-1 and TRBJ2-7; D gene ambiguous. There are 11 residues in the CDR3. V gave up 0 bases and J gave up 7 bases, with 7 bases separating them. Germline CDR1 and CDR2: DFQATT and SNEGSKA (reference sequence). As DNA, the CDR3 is TGCAGTGCTAGAGATATCCCGGAGCAGTACTTC. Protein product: CSARDIPEQYF.

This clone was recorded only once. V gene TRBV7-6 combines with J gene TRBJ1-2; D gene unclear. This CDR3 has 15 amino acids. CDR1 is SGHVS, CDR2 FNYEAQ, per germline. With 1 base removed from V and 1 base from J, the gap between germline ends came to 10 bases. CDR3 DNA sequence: TGTGCCAGCAGCTTAGTAACCGGGGATAACTATGGCTACACCTTC. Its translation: CASSLVTGDNYGYTF.

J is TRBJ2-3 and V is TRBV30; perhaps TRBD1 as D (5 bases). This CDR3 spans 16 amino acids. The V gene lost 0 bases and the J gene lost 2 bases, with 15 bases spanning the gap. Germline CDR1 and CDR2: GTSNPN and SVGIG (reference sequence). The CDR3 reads CAWSVGQGVFTDTQYF. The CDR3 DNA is TGTGCCTGGAGTGTCGGGCAGGGCGTATTCACAGATACGCAGTATTTT.

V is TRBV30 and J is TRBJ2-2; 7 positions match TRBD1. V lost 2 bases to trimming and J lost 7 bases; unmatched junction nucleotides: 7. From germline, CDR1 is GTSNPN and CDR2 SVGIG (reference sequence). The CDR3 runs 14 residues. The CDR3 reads CAWSKDRNDGELFF. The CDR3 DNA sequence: TGTGCCTGGAGTAAGGACAGGAATGACGGGGAGCTGTTTTTT.

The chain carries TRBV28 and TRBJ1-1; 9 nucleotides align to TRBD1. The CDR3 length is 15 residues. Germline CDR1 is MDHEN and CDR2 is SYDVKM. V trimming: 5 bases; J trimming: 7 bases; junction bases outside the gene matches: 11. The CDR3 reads CASSQTGGGFNEAFF. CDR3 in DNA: TGTGCCAGCAGTCAGACAGGGGGAGGATTTAATGAAGCTTTCTTT.

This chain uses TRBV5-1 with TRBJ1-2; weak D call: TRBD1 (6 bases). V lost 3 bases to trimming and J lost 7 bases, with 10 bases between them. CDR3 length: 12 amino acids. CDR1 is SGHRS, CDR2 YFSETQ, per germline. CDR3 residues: CASSYRDSGYTF. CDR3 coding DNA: TGCGCCAGCAGCTACAGGGATTCTGGCTACACCTTC.

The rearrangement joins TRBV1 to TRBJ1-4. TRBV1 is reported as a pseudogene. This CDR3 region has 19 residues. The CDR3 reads CTSSQDWEGLSSTNEKLFF. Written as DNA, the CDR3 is TGCACCAGCAGCCAAGATTGGGAGGGGCTCTCTTCAACTAATGAAAAACTGTTTTTT.

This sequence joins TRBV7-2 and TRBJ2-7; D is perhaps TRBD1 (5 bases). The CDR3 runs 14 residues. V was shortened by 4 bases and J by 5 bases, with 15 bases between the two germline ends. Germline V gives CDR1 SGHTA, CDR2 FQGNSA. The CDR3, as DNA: TGTGCCAGCAGCTCTGGGCAGGGTTTCCACGAGCAGTACTTC. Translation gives CASSSGQGFHEQYF.

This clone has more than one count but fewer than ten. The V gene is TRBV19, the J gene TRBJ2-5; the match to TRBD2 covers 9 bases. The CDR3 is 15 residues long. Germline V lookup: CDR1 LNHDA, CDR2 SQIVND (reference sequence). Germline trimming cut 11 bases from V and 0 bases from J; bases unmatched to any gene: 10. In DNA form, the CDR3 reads TGTGCCGCCAGAAGGACTAGCGCCGACCAAGAGACCCAGTACTTC. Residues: CAARRTSADQETQYF.